This TCR beta chain appears in the sequencing data of a study of beta chain features in type 1 diabetes. The germline CDR1 and CDR2 sequences are ENHRY and SYGVKD. The CDR3 consists of 13 residues. The V and J ends lost 7 bases and 7 bases, in that order; junction bases with no gene match: 8. Blood was drawn once from each donor into heparinised tubes. The draws averaged about 120 mL. CD45RO/CCR7/CD25/CD127/CD95/CD27 staining was used to isolate CD4+ naive, central memory, regulatory and stem cell-like memory cells by sorting. Study-level findings and limits: When cDNA is sequenced, cells with high TCR expression could be over-represented. There was a moderate but significant shortening of TCRB CDR3s in all four CD4+ subsets of Type 1 diabetes patients. Healthy donors had naive, central memory and Treg TCRB repertoires that appeared less similar than those seen among patients.

As concerns this clone: Its antigen is as yet unknown.

Every bit of the isolated RNA underwent reverse transcription, so sequencing read expressed TCRB transcripts. TCRdb keeps only in-frame clones here, not all; method: immunoSEQ multiplex PCR. The sample contains 120,000 or so clones, roughly 17% of which appear only once. The receptor was derived from a man between 18 and 29 years old with type 1 diabetes. This chain connects TRBV10-3 to TRBJ1-2; 8 positions agree with TRBD1. The sample was central memory CD4+ T cells from blood. In nucleotides, the CDR3 is TGTGCCATCATGACAGGGGAAGGGGGTGGCTACACCTTC. Its protein product is CAIMTGEGGGYTF.